Each of the 29 T cell receptor beta chains below was sequenced from the same sample in a study of molecular identifiers for immune sequencing clone quantification. TCRdb passed the PCR reads through MiXCR, listing each CDR3 protein once. The table records some 580,000 distinct CDR3 sequences, about 25% of them present only once. Sequences were obtained from naive CD8+ T cells from blood, with Jurkat cell RNA spiked in. Specified subset: FACS-sorted CD8+CD4-CCR7+CD45RA+ naive T cells. All receptors derive from a human donor in good health. Some libraries in this study had Jurkat cell RNA spiked in.

This clonotype was found a few times. The V gene is TRBV6-5, the J gene TRBJ1-6; D call uncertain. V was shortened by 2 bases and J by 4 bases, with 9 bases between the two germline ends. The CDR3 contains 15 residues. CDR1 and CDR2 from the germline V gene are MNHEY and SVGAGI. The CDR3 nucleotides are TGTGCCAGCAGTTACCACAGAGATTATAATTCACCCCTCCACTTT. Translated: CASSYHRDYNSPLHF.

The chain carries TRBV24-1 and TRBJ2-7; 7 positions agree with TRBD1. The CDR3 totals 12 residues. The V gene end was trimmed by 7 bases and the J gene end by 3 bases; junction bases not matched to a gene: 2. Germline CDR1 KGHDR, CDR2 SFDVKD. CDR3 coding DNA: TGTGCCACCAGCTCAGGGGGCTACGAGCAGTACTTC. Protein: CATSSGGYEQYF.

This clonotype was counted a few times. A single base separates this from a much larger clone, so it may be a read error. The chain links TRBV5-4 to TRBJ1-1; tentatively, D is TRBD1 (6 bases). The germline V gene encodes CDR1 SGHNT and CDR2 YYREEE (reference sequence). This CDR3 is built from 15 residues. The CDR3 loop reads CASSPYRDTDTEALF. The CDR3 DNA is TGTGCCAGCAGCCCGTACCGGGACACGGACACTGAAGCTCTCTTT.

The chain has TRBV12-3 or TRBV12-4 and TRBJ1-6; no clear D gene. The length of the CDR3 is 14 residues. Trimming shortened V by 5 bases and J by 7 bases, and 12 bases separated the two germline ends. CDR3 sequence (DNA): TGTGCCAGCAGTGTACAGCGTTTGAATTCACCCCTCCACTTT. Translation gives CASSVQRLNSPLHF.

This clonotype came up many times. The chain combines TRBV4-3 with TRBJ1-3; 7 nucleotides agree with TRBD1. Germline CDR1 LGHNA, CDR2 YSLEER. The CDR3 spans 15 residues. Germline trimming cut 5 bases from V and 0 bases from J; bases unmatched to any gene: 4. In DNA, the CDR3 is TGCGCCAGCAGCTCGGGACAGCCCTCTGGAAACACCATATATTTT. Its protein product is CASSSGQPSGNTIYF.

As regards this clonotype: A much larger clone lies a single base off, so this may be a read error. The V gene is TRBV30, the J gene TRBJ1-4; possibly TRBD1 for D (6 bases). The germline V gene encodes CDR1 GTSNPN and CDR2 SVGIG (reference sequence). Trimming cost V 4 bases and J 7 bases, with 13 bases left between them. This CDR3 is built from 13 residues. The CDR3 loop reads CAWKVRGFEKLFF. In nucleotides, the CDR3 is TGTGCCTGGAAGGTCAGGGGTTTTGAAAAACTGTTTTTT.

The gene calls are TRBV27 and TRBJ2-6, with D unclear. The germline V gene has CDR1 MNHEY and CDR2 SMNVEV (reference sequence). The CDR3 is made up of 15 amino acids. Trimming removed 7 bases at V and 1 base at J, with 11 bases between. The CDR3 DNA reads as TGTGCCAGCACTCGAACACCGTCTGGGGCCAACGTCCTGACTTTC. Its translation is CASTRTPSGANVLTF.

This clonotype came up many times. The chain is built from TRBV28 and TRBJ1-5; D is unresolved. CDR1 is MDHEN, CDR2 SYDVKM, per germline. Trimming pared 6 bases from V and 3 bases from J, leaving 15 bases between. The CDR3 totals 15 residues. CDR3 bases: TGTGCCAGCAGCCATGAGGTGGAAGCCAATCAGCCCCAGCATTTT. It is translated as CASSHEVEANQPQHF. Together with reference TRBV28 and TRBJ1-5, the CDR3 gives the full variable domain: DVKVTQSSRYLVKRTGEKVFLECVQDMDHENMFWYRQDPGLGLRLIYFSYDVKMKEKGDIPEGYSVSREKKERFSLILESASTNQTSMYLCASSHEVEANQPQHFGDGTRLSIL.

Points on this clonotype: A much larger clone differs by one base, so this may be a read error. The V call is TRBV7-2, the J call TRBJ2-7; D is unresolved. Trimming left V 5 bases short and J 7 bases short, with 15 bases between. Germline CDR1 reads SGHTA; CDR2 reads FQGNSA. The CDR3 loop spans 13 amino acids. CDR3 residues: CASSAGEVVEQYF. The CDR3 DNA follows: TGTGCCAGCAGCGCCGGAGAAGTGGTAGAGCAGTACTTC.

J is TRBJ2-7 and V is TRBV7-9, with TRBD1 matching 9 bases. The CDR3 has 15 residues. CDR1 SEHNR and CDR2 FQNEAQ come from the germline V gene (reference sequence). Trimming cost V 5 bases and J 3 bases; bases outside gene matches: 8. This CDR3 is CASSAGTGMFYEQYF. In DNA, the CDR3 is TGTGCCAGCAGCGCCGGGACAGGGATGTTCTACGAGCAGTACTTC.

This clonotype was detected many times. The V call is TRBV30, the J call TRBJ2-1, with D uncertain. V was clipped by 2 bases and J by 8 bases, with 10 bases between them. Per germline, CDR1 GTSNPN and CDR2 SVGIG (reference sequence). This CDR3 region has 12 residues. In nucleotides, the CDR3 is TGTGCCTGGAGTCCGTCGTGGGATGAGCAGTTCTTC. This sequence encodes CAWSPSWDEQFF.

A note on this clonotype: Its ends do not fully match the called genes, so a read error is possible. This sequence joins TRBV29-1 and TRBJ1-2; D remains unclear. The germline CDR1 and CDR2 sequences are SQVTM and ANQGSEA. The CDR3 is 15 amino acids. CDR3 in amino acids: CGVDGDFIPGIGYTF. The CDR3, as DNA: TGCGGCGTTGATGGGGATTTTATCCCCGGCATCGGCTACACCTTC.

This clonotype was counted ten times or more. This rearrangement joins TRBV5-6 to TRBJ2-7; D gene ambiguous. Deletions cut 4 bases from V and 7 bases from J, with 12 bases between. The CDR3 totals 12 residues. CDR1 and CDR2 from the germline V gene are SGHDT and YYEEEE. CDR3 DNA: TGTGCCAGCAGCCCGGGCCCCTCTGAGCAGTACTTC. It codes for CASSPGPSEQYF.

Notes on this clonotype: Compared with germline, one end of the junction differs, possibly owing to a read error. This sequence joins TRBV3-1 and TRBJ2-6; D tentatively fits TRBD1 or TRBD2 (5 bases each). The CDR3 has 19 amino acids. CDR1 is LGHDT and CDR2 is YNNKEL in the germline V gene (reference sequence). The CDR3 nucleotides read TGTGCCAGCCGCCAAGATTACGAGGGCGTCCGCTCTGGGGCCACCGTCCTGACTTTC. Protein product: CASRQDYEGVRSGATVLTF.

This clonotype was found many times. The chain joins TRBV4-3 to TRBJ1-1, with D possibly TRBD1 on 5 matching bases. CDR1 and CDR2 (germline): LGHNA, YSLEER. V was cut by 4 bases and J by 8 bases, with 17 bases left in between. This CDR3 has 14 residues. CDR3 sequence: CASSPGWEAREAFF. For the CDR3, the DNA is TGCGCCAGCAGCCCAGGGTGGGAGGCACGAGAAGCTTTCTTT.

The chain employs TRBV27 and TRBJ1-5; D not certain. Per the germline V gene, CDR1 is MNHEY and CDR2 is SMNVEV (reference sequence). Trimming took 6 bases from V and 4 from J, leaving 10 bases between them. The CDR3 runs 13 residues. Here the CDR3 DNA reads TGTGCCAGCAGCACAAAGAAGAATCAGCCCCAGCATTTT. Translated, it gives CASSTKKNQPQHF.

There are many counts of this clonotype. The chain employs TRBV5-4 and TRBJ2-7; 7 bases map to TRBD2. CDR1 is SGHNT and CDR2 is YYREEE in the germline V gene (reference sequence). After removal of 2 bases from V and 4 bases from J, the junction contained 9 bases not matched to a gene. The CDR3 sequence is 15 residues long. The CDR3 protein is CASSLIAGENYEQYF. The DNA for the CDR3 is TGTGCCAGCAGCTTAATAGCGGGTGAAAATTACGAGCAGTACTTC.

The rearrangement links TRBV5-5 to TRBJ1-4, with TRBD1 matching 7 bases. The CDR3 consists of 15 residues. CDR1 and CDR2 from the germline V gene are SGHKS and YYEKEE (reference sequence). Unmatched junction bases numbered 6, after V lost 0 bases and J lost 7 bases. CDR3 sequence: CASSLGQGVTEKLFF. DNA of the CDR3: TGTGCCAGCAGCTTGGGACAGGGAGTAACTGAAAAACTGTTTTTT.

The chain joins TRBV20-1 to TRBJ2-7; 10 bases agree with TRBD2. Per germline, CDR1 DFQATT and CDR2 SNEGSKA (reference sequence). J was trimmed by 3 bases and V by 5 bases; bases with no gene match: 16. CDR3 size: 17 residues. CDR3 sequence (DNA): TGCAGTGCTCCATACGGACTAGCGGCAGAGGTGGGCTACGAGCAGTACTTC. It yields the protein CSAPYGLAAEVGYEQYF.

This clonotype was counted between two and nine times. The chain is built from TRBV11-2 and TRBJ2-7, with TRBD2 matching over 10 bases. CDR1 and CDR2 from the germline V gene are SGHAT and FQNNGV. Losses at the gene ends were 7 bases for V and 1 base for J; bases not matched to a gene: 7. The length of the CDR3 is 15 residues. Written as DNA, the CDR3 is TGTGCCAGCACCGAGGGACTAGCGTCGTCCTACGAGCAGTACTTC. It encodes CASTEGLASSYEQYF. Full variable domain (remainder filled in from reference TRBV11-2 and TRBJ2-7): EAGVAQSPRYKIIEKRQSVAFWCNPISGHATLYWYQQILGQGPKLLIQFQNNGVVDDSQLPKDRFSAERLKGVDSTLKIQPAKLEDSAVYLCASTEGLASSYEQYFGPGTRLTVT.

This clonotype was counted at least ten times. The V and J genes are TRBV4-3 and TRBJ2-5; TRBD2 might be the D (6 bases). The CDR3 has 13 residues. V lost 0 bases and J lost 4, with 6 bases in between. The germline gives CDR1 LGHNA, CDR2 YSLEER. CDR3 amino acids: CASSQEGGETQYF. The CDR3 DNA sequence: TGCGCCAGCAGCCAAGAGGGAGGAGAGACCCAGTACTTC.

V usage is TRBV28 and J usage is TRBJ1-4; TRBD1 is a possible D gene (5 bases). The CDR3 has 15 amino acids. Trimming removed 6 bases at V and 8 bases at J, with 19 bases between. Germline CDR1 and CDR2: MDHEN and SYDVKM. CDR3 loop: CASSPGMDEGEKLFF. The CDR3 nucleotides are TGTGCCAGCAGCCCGGGAATGGACGAGGGGGAAAAACTGTTTTTT.

For this clonotype: This may be a read error: a much more frequent sequence differs by one nucleotide. The rearrangement links TRBV4-3 to TRBJ2-7; 7 nucleotides align to TRBD2. The CDR3 sequence is 14 residues long. Germline loops: CDR1 LGHNA, CDR2 YSLEER. V gave up 5 bases and J gave up 3 bases; unmatched junction bases: 7. As DNA, the CDR3 is TGCGCCAGCAGCAAAGCCAGGGAGGGCTACGAGCAGTACTTC. Its protein product is CASSKAREGYEQYF.

There are many counts of this clonotype. The rearrangement links TRBV5-4 to TRBJ2-3; 9 bases fit TRBD2. The J segment lost 3 bases and the V segment lost 2 bases, leaving 4 bases of the junction unmatched. Germline V lookup: CDR1 SGHNT, CDR2 YYREEE (reference sequence). The CDR3 loop spans 15 amino acids. The CDR3 sequence is CASSFSSGVTDTQYF. The CDR3 coding sequence is TGTGCCAGCAGCTTCTCTAGCGGGGTTACAGATACGCAGTATTTT.

V usage is TRBV7-3 and J usage is TRBJ2-3; 10 nucleotides line up with TRBD1. V gave up 1 base and J gave up 1 base; unmatched junction bases: 5. Germline values: CDR1 SGHTA, CDR2 FQGTGA. The CDR3 runs 17 residues. CDR3 amino acids: CASSLMGQGSGTDTQYF. The DNA of the CDR3 is TGTGCCAGCAGCTTAATGGGACAGGGGTCTGGCACAGATACGCAGTATTTT.

This chain joins TRBV7-3 and TRBJ2-1; D gene ambiguous. Trimming stripped 0 bases from V and 4 bases from J, with 10 bases between. Germline assignment: CDR1 SGHTA and CDR2 FQGTGA. The CDR3 totals 15 residues. The chain's CDR3 is CASSLTGFGYNEQFF. The CDR3 DNA reads TGTGCCAGCAGCTTAACAGGGTTTGGGTACAATGAGCAGTTCTTC. Complete variable domain (other parts from reference TRBV7-3 and TRBJ2-1): GAGVSQTPSNKVTEKGKYVELRCDPISGHTALYWYRQSLGQGPEFLIYFQGTGAADDSGLPNDRFFAVRPEGSVSTLKIQRTERGDSAVYLCASSLTGFGYNEQFFGPGTRLTVL.

J is TRBJ1-4 and V is TRBV6-2 or TRBV6-3; no reliable D call. Germline values: CDR1 MNHEY, CDR2 SVGEGT. CDR3 length equals 12 residues. V lost 3 bases to trimming and J lost 8 bases, with 7 bases between them. CDR3 region: CASSYFIEKLFF. The CDR3 DNA is TGTGCCAGCAGTTATTTCATCGAAAAACTGTTTTTT.

The chain is built from TRBV19 and TRBJ2-7, with 10 bases matching TRBD1. J lost 3 bases, V lost 3 bases, and 2 bases had no gene match. The CDR3 runs 14 residues. From germline, CDR1 is LNHDA and CDR2 SQIVND (reference sequence). The CDR3 DNA reads as TGTGCCAGTAGTATCGGACAGGGGGACTACGAGCAGTACTTC. Translation gives CASSIGQGDYEQYF.

This chain uses TRBV6-6 with TRBJ2-5; 7 bases match TRBD2. J was trimmed by 4 bases and V by 6 bases; bases with no gene match: 11. This CDR3 is 15 amino acids long. The germline V gene has CDR1 MNHNY and CDR2 SVGAGI (reference sequence). DNA for the CDR3: TGTGCCAGCAGCCCTGGGAGGGGTGGAGGAGAGACCCAGTACTTC. Protein product: CASSPGRGGGETQYF.